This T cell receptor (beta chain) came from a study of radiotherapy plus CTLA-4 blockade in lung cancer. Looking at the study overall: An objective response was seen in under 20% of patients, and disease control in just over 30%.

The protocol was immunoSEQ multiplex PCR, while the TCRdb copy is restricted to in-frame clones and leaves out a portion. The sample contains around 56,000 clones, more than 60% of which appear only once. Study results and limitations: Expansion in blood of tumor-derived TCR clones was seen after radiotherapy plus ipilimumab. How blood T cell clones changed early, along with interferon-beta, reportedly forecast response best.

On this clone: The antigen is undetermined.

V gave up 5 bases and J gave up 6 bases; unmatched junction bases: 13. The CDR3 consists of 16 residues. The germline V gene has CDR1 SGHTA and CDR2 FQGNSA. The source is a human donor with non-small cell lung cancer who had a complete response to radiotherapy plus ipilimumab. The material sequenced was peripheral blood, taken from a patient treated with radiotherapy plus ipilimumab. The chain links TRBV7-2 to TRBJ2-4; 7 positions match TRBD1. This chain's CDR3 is CASSLYRDSRGNIQYF. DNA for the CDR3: TGTGCCAGCAGCCTTTACCGGGACAGCCGAGGAAACATTCAGTACTTC.